This T cell receptor beta chain was recorded in a study of T cell responses to AZD1222 COVID-19 vaccine. This table comes from immunoSEQ multiplex PCR, and its TCRdb copy is limited to in-frame clones, with some not included. The sample carries under 200,000 clones, about 92% recorded once. Study-level findings and limits: Once two AZD1222 doses were given, Spike-specific TCR breadth and depth went up. Clonal diversity may have been underestimated in mostly white British donors. Seropositive AZD1222 recipients at baseline numbered only five to seven.

In germline, CDR1 is SGHDN, CDR2 FVKESK. There are 14 residues in the CDR3. Deletions cut 4 bases from V and 2 bases from J, with 10 bases between. Details on this clone: Antigen unknown.

The source material was peripheral blood, sampled 28 days after the second dose of the MenACWY control vaccine. This chain links TRBV14 with TRBJ2-3; D uncertain. This receptor was taken from an adult who received the MenACWY meningococcal vaccine as a control. CDR3 sequence (DNA): TGTGCCAGCAGCCGCGGCACCGTCACAGATACGCAGTATTTT. It translates to CASSRGTVTDTQYF.